This T cell receptor (beta chain) was sequenced for a study of Graves' ophthalmopathy and Graves' hyperthyroidism. Study-wide context: Before any treatment, peripheral blood was taken at the initial diagnosis.

General study results and limits: Detection in blood was also observed for most expanded thyroid clonotypes above 0.001 frequency.

Among the exclusions were patients with other autoimmune diseases, uncontrolled infections, pregnancy or lactation. Reliance was placed on clinical symptoms, serum thyroxine, TRAb, thyroid ultrasound and orbital computed tomography for diagnosis. The sequenced template was RNA, covering the TCR beta CDR3 region. HTBI primers primed a first-round RT-PCR, and a second-round multiplex PCR followed. Via MiXCR, TCRdb re-called the multiplex PCR reads, giving one row per CDR3 protein. The sample has hundreds of thousands of distinct CDR3 sequences, approximately 40% seen once. V was shortened by 10 bases and J by 3 bases, with 15 bases between the two germline ends. This CDR3 has 13 residues. Germline CDR1 is SNHLY and CDR2 is FYNNEI. This clonotype was seen at least ten times. Its matching antigen is unknown.

Sequencing was carried out using peripheral blood. The clonotype originates from an adult man with Graves' ophthalmopathy. The chain combines TRBV2 with TRBJ1-1; D is unresolved. CDR3 loop: CATRRGQDTEAFF. CDR3 DNA sequence: TGTGCCACCCGGCGAGGCCAGGACACTGAAGCTTTCTTT. Full variable domain (missing parts from reference TRBV2 and TRBJ1-1): EPEVTQTPSHQVTQMGQEVILRCVPISNHLYFYWYRQILGQKVEFLVSFYNNEISEKSEIFDDQFSVERPDGSNFTLKIRSTKLEDSAMYFCATRRGQDTEAFFGQGTRLTVV.